These 17 T cell receptor beta chains originate from one sample sequenced in a study of shared clonotypes between healthy human individuals. TCRdb's copy holds only in-frame clones and misses some; the assay was immunoSEQ multiplex PCR. Of about 99,000 clones in the sample, roughly half were seen once. What was sequenced was PBMCs. Receptors were obtained from a woman aged 40 to 55 in good health. Some clones in this sample may be carry-over from other donors' samples.

The chain combines TRBV6-1 with TRBJ2-7, with D possibly TRBD1 on 6 matching bases. The CDR3 spans 15 residues. The germline gives CDR1 MNHNS, CDR2 SASEGT. V was pared by 6 bases and J by 5 bases, with 20 bases between. The CDR3 reads CASRGEQGFFHEQYF. CDR3 nucleotide sequence: TGTGCCAGCAGGGGGGAGCAGGGGTTTTTCCACGAGCAGTACTTC.

This clone was found many times. The J gene is TRBJ2-7, the V gene TRBV10-1, with TRBD2 matching over 14 bases. The CDR3 is 16 residues long. The V gene's germline CDR1 is WNHNN and CDR2 SYGVQD (reference sequence). With V trimmed by 3 bases and J by 4 bases, 5 bases remained unmatched. This chain's CDR3 is CASSEGTSGSGYEQYF. The CDR3 DNA sequence: TGCGCCAGCAGTGAAGGGACTAGCGGGAGTGGGTACGAGCAGTACTTC.

This clone was seen repeatedly, ten times or more. The rearrangement links TRBV28 to TRBJ1-2; no definite D call. Germline V lookup: CDR1 MDHEN, CDR2 SYDVKM. The length of the CDR3 is 14 residues. Trimming took off 5 bases at V and 8 bases at J, with 18 bases between the two ends. The CDR3: CASSKTSGVGGYTF. CDR3 coding DNA: TGTGCCAGCAGTAAAACCTCCGGGGTTGGGGGCTACACCTTC.

The chain recombines TRBV6-5 with TRBJ2-5, with D perhaps TRBD1 (5 bases). The J call is in doubt because the DNA end fits TRBJ2-7 better. The germline gives CDR1 MNHEY, CDR2 SVGAGI. The CDR3 is 14 residues long. DNA of the CDR3: TGTGCCAGCAGTCCCCTGGCCAGGGTGGGCGAGCAGTACTTC. Residues: CASSPLARVGEQYF.

The rearrangement links TRBV19 to TRBJ1-3; D not resolved. The V and J ends lost 8 bases and 7 bases respectively, with 9 bases between them. Germline loops: CDR1 LNHDA, CDR2 SQIVND (reference sequence). The CDR3 contains 11 residues. CDR3 region: CASCRANTIYF. In DNA form, the CDR3 reads TGTGCCAGTTGCAGAGCGAACACCATATATTTT.

This clone was seen a few times. The V gene is TRBV6-6, the J gene TRBJ2-1, with D unclear. Germline V lookup: CDR1 MNHNY, CDR2 SVGAGI (reference sequence). V lost 7 bases to trimming and J lost 1 base, with 11 bases between them. This CDR3 has 14 amino acids. The CDR3 is CASTKFGSYNEQFF. The DNA of the CDR3 is TGTGCCAGCACGAAGTTTGGGTCCTACAATGAGCAGTTCTTC.

The chain recombines TRBV6-6 with TRBJ2-5; D call uncertain. The end of the DNA is better explained by TRBJ2-7, so the J call may be wrong. Per the germline V gene, CDR1 is MNHNY and CDR2 is SVGAGI (reference sequence). This CDR3 has 11 amino acids. The CDR3: CASRKGDEQYF. DNA for the CDR3: TGTGCCAGCAGGAAGGGCGACGAGCAGTACTTC.

CDR3 DNA sequence: TGCGCCAGCAGTGGGCTAGCCCGCCCAGATACGCAGTATTTT. It encodes CASSGLARPDTQYF. V gene TRBV10-2 combines with J gene TRBJ2-3; D is perhaps TRBD2 (5 bases). The CDR3 is 14 amino acids. CDR1 WSHSY and CDR2 SAAADI come from the germline V gene. The V gene lost 4 bases and the J gene lost 4 bases, with 12 bases spanning the gap.

The chain combines TRBV5-1 with TRBJ1-1; 8 bases agree with TRBD1. There are 15 residues in the CDR3. V lost 0 bases to trimming and J lost 4 bases; unmatched junction nucleotides: 5. CDR1 is SGHRS and CDR2 is YFSETQ in the germline V gene. DNA for the CDR3: TGCGCCAGCAGCTTGGCCGGCGACAGGGGCACTGAAGCTTTCTTT. It codes for CASSLAGDRGTEAFF.

The chain combines TRBV6-4 with TRBJ2-3; tentatively, D is TRBD2 (6 bases). The ends were cut back, 5 bases at V and 0 bases at J, with 9 bases in the middle. There are 14 residues in the CDR3. Germline V gene data show CDR1 as MRHNA and CDR2 as SNTAGT. CDR3 sequence: CASSKSGSTDTQYF. The CDR3 DNA follows: TGTGCCAGCAGTAAAAGCGGGAGCACAGATACGCAGTATTTT.

In nucleotides, the CDR3 is TGTGCCATCAGGCTTGGACAGGAGAGCGGCTACACCTTC. This sequence encodes CAIRLGQESGYTF. The chain is built from TRBV10-3 and TRBJ1-2; TRBD1 agrees at 7 bases. J lost 8 bases, V lost 6 bases, and 9 bases had no gene match. The germline V gene encodes CDR1 ENHRY and CDR2 SYGVKD. There are 13 residues in the CDR3.

The chain carries TRBV5-1 and TRBJ2-3; D unclear. In germline, CDR1 is SGHRS, CDR2 YFSETQ. V lost 3 bases to trimming and J lost 4 bases, with 12 bases between them. This CDR3 spans 14 amino acids. In DNA, the CDR3 is TGCGCCAGCAGCTCGGTACAGTCGGCAGATACGCAGTATTTT. Protein sequence: CASSSVQSADTQYF.

This clone was counted between two and nine times. This chain joins TRBV30 and TRBJ1-1; TRBD1 matches at 7 bases. From germline, CDR1 is GTSNPN and CDR2 SVGIG (reference sequence). J gave up 5 bases and V 3 bases, and 9 bases lay outside the gene matches. The CDR3 consists of 14 residues. The CDR3 bases are TGTGCCTGGAGCAGAACAGGGGTGGGAACTGAAGCTTTCTTT. This sequence encodes CAWSRTGVGTEAFF.

This clone was seen many times. The chain joins TRBV15 to TRBJ1-5; 7 bases match TRBD1. CDR1 and CDR2 from the germline V gene are LNHNV and YYDKDF (reference sequence). The V gene end was trimmed by 3 bases and the J gene end by 6 bases; junction bases not matched to a gene: 8. This CDR3 spans 15 amino acids. The CDR3 region has the DNA TGTGCCACCAGCAGGCAGGGACAGTCGGTTCAGCCCCAGCATTTT. It specifies CATSRQGQSVQPQHF.

In its sample, this clone was seen a few times. This sequence joins TRBV18 and TRBJ2-7, with 8 bases that match TRBD2. The length of the CDR3 is 19 residues. V gave up 1 base and J gave up 1 base; unmatched junction bases: 15. Per the germline V gene, CDR1 is KGHSH and CDR2 is LQKENI. CDR3 nucleotides: TGTGCCAGCTCACCACGGACAATTTTGGCGGGAGGAGTATCCTACGAGCAGTACTTC. This translates into CASSPRTILAGGVSYEQYF.

The chain couples TRBV28 to TRBJ2-6; D is uncertain. Trimming removed 1 base from V and 1 base from J, with 2 bases in between. Per the germline V gene, CDR1 is MDHEN and CDR2 is SYDVKM. The CDR3 has 14 residues. In DNA form, the CDR3 reads TGTGCCAGCAGTTTATTATCTGGGGCCAACGTCCTGACTTTC. Amino acid sequence: CASSLLSGANVLTF.

With regard to this clone: A far larger clone is only one base removed, so a read error is likely. The same CDR3 arises from other DNA sequences in this sample as well. The CDR3, as DNA: TGCAGCGTTGAAAGTGAATGGCCCAAGAACATTCAGTACTTC. It translates to CSVESEWPKNIQYF. The chain links TRBV29-1 to TRBJ2-4, with D unresolved. There are 14 residues in the CDR3. From germline, CDR1 is SQVTM and CDR2 ANQGSEA. Full variable domain (missing parts from reference TRBV29-1 and TRBJ2-4): SAVISQKPSRDICQRGTSLTIQCQVDSQVTMMFWYRQQPGQSLTLIATANQGSEATYESGFVIDKFPISRPNLTFSTLTVSNMSPEDSSIYLCSVESEWPKNIQYFGAGTRLSVL.